The clone carrying this T cell receptor (beta chain) showed up just once. This record belongs to a study of blood T cell repertoires in COVID-19. About the research overall: Sample material is recorded as cDNA or gDNA derived from T cells, B-cell-depleted T cells, or PBMCs.

Study processing details: Reference gene primer amplification yielded estimated nucleated cell counts. Method: immunoSEQ multiplex PCR; TCRdb's copy keeps in-frame clones and lacks some. V and J calls and clone size are those listed in that table; D and trimming were worked out from the DNA. The repertoire holds about 400,000 clones, with roughly 90% as singletons. Germline CDR1 and CDR2: SGHDN and FVKESK. The CDR3 spans 12 residues. V lost 4 bases and J 3 bases, leaving 6 bases between the germline ends. The age range of participants was about 18 to 89 years, with residence in about two dozen US areas. In assigning cohorts, the study relied on participant-reported clinical history.

The chain carries TRBV14 and TRBJ1-2; D is uncertain. The receptor was isolated from a woman aged 40 to 55 with acute COVID-19. The sequenced sample was PBMCs or T cells enriched from blood (not recorded which). CDR3 nucleotide sequence: TGTGCCAGCAGCCCCGGGGACTATGGCTACACCTTC. Amino acid sequence: CASSPGDYGYTF.